These 28 T cell receptor beta chains came from one sample sequenced in a study of blood T cell repertoires in COVID-19. Repertoires were generated with immunoSEQ multiplex PCR, while TCRdb's copy carries only in-frame clones and drops some. The profile covers approximately 150,000 clones, with approximately 89% appearing a single time and around 28% taken by the ten largest. Sequencing input: peripheral blood. The origin of the receptors is a human donor in a cohort sampled during active COVID-19.

The rearrangement joins TRBV5-5 to TRBJ1-5; TRBD1 is a possible D gene (5 bases). V was cut by 2 bases and J by 8 bases, with 14 bases left in between. The CDR3 is made up of 14 amino acids. From germline, CDR1 is SGHKS and CDR2 YYEKEE (reference sequence). CDR3 sequence reads: CASSFIPRGEPQHF. CDR3 in DNA: TGTGCCAGCAGCTTTATCCCTCGGGGGGAGCCCCAGCATTTT.

This clone was found a few times. The chain is built from TRBV7-9 and TRBJ1-3, with 7 positions matching TRBD1. J lost 1 base, V lost 5 bases, and 5 bases had no gene match. This CDR3 is built from 15 residues. The germline CDR1 and CDR2 sequences are SEHNR and FQNEAQ (reference sequence). The CDR3 region has the DNA TGTGCCAGCAGCCCGCTGACAGGGTCTGGAAACACCATATATTTT. Amino acid sequence: CASSPLTGSGNTIYF.

The chain combines TRBV4-3 with TRBJ1-5; no definite D call. The CDR3 length is 13 residues. V shed 4 bases and J shed 4 bases, with 8 bases lying between them. The germline gives CDR1 LGHNA, CDR2 YSLEER. The CDR3 nucleotides are TGCGCCAGCAGCCGTTCGGAGAATCAGCCCCAGCATTTT. This translates into CASSRSENQPQHF.

The CDR3 protein is CASSYPENTDTQYF. CDR3 coding DNA: TGTGCCAGCAGTTATCCAGAAAACACAGATACGCAGTATTTT. The rearrangement links TRBV6-6 to TRBJ2-3; D remains unclear. The CDR3 length is 14 residues. The V end lost 3 bases, the J end lost 2 bases, and 9 bases lay between the germline ends. The germline V gene encodes CDR1 MNHNY and CDR2 SVGAGI (reference sequence).

This chain's CDR3 is CASSQEATRGTGELFF. In DNA, the CDR3 is TGTGCCAGCAGCCAAGAGGCGACTAGGGGTACCGGGGAGCTGTTTTTT. The chain uses TRBV4-2 and TRBJ2-2; tentative D call: TRBD2 (6 bases). Germline V CDR1 and CDR2: LGHNA, YNFKEQ. The V end was cut by 0 bases, the J end by 5 bases, with 13 bases between. This CDR3 has 16 amino acids.

The chain has TRBV9 and TRBJ2-1, with 8 bases aligning to TRBD2. CDR1 and CDR2 (germline): SGDLS, YYNGEE. V lost 4 bases, J lost 5 bases, and 8 bases stayed unmatched. The CDR3 covers 15 residues. This chain's CDR3 is CASSLGAGAHNEQFF. The DNA of the CDR3 is TGTGCCAGCAGCCTCGGAGCGGGGGCTCACAATGAGCAGTTCTTC. Complete variable domain (other parts from reference TRBV9 and TRBJ2-1): DSGVTQTPKHLITATGQRVTLRCSPRSGDLSVYWYQQSLDQGLQFLIQYYNGEERAKGNILERFSAQQFPDLHSELNLSSLELGDSALYFCASSLGAGAHNEQFFGPGTRLTVL.

The rearrangement links TRBV6-5 to TRBJ2-5; D possibly corresponds to TRBD1 (7 bases). V shed 5 bases and J shed 4 bases, with 14 bases lying between them. Looked up from germline, CDR1 is MNHEY and CDR2 is SVGAGI. The CDR3 extends over 14 amino acids. The CDR3 loop reads CASSRQGGGETQYF. The CDR3 nucleotides are TGTGCCAGCAGTCGCCAGGGGGGTGGAGAGACCCAGTACTTC.

The genes are TRBV5-4 and TRBJ2-3; D is uncertain. The germline CDR1 and CDR2 sequences are SGHNT and YYREEE (reference sequence). The germline V and J ends were trimmed by 3 bases and 8 bases, with 10 bases remaining between them. The CDR3 is made up of 12 amino acids. The CDR3 coding sequence is TGTGCCAGCAGCTCAAATAGAGGTACGCAGTATTTT. Translating it yields CASSSNRGTQYF.

This clone was detected a few times. The rearrangement links TRBV25-1 to TRBJ2-1, with D possibly matching TRBD2 (5 bases). The CDR3 has 16 amino acids. Germline lookup yields CDR1 MGHDK and CDR2 SYGVNS. Between the trimmed V and J ends, which lost 4 bases and 0 bases, there was a span of 13 bases. The CDR3: CASSGFGMSSYNEQFF. The CDR3 nucleotides are TGTGCCAGCAGTGGCTTCGGGATGAGCTCCTACAATGAGCAGTTCTTC. The complete variable domain, with remaining parts taken from reference TRBV25-1 and TRBJ2-1, reads EADIYQTPRYLVIGTGKKITLECSQTMGHDKMYWYQQDPGMELHLIHYSYGVNSTEKGDLSSESTVSRIRTEHFPLTLESARPSHTSQYLCASSGFGMSSYNEQFFGPGTRLTVL.

This chain joins TRBV30 and TRBJ1-3; D is unresolved. The germline V gene has CDR1 GTSNPN and CDR2 SVGIG (reference sequence). Trimming removed 4 bases at V and 3 bases at J, with 10 bases between. This CDR3 region has 13 residues. The DNA of the CDR3 is TGTGCCTGGATAATCAGCGGTGGAAACACCATATATTTT. As protein: CAWIISGGNTIYF. Filled out from reference TRBV30 and TRBJ1-3, the complete variable domain reads SQTIHQWPATLVQPVGSPLSLECTVEGTSNPNLYWYRQAAGRGLQLLFYSVGIGQISSEVPQNLSASRPQDRQFILSSKKLLLSDSGFYLCAWIISGGNTIYFGEGSWLTVV.

The rearrangement joins TRBV5-8 to TRBJ2-3, with TRBD2 identical over 14 bases. Germline CDR1 and CDR2: SGHTS and YDEGEE. Trimming took 1 base from V and 2 from J; bases not matched to a gene: 6. This CDR3 is built from 18 residues. This CDR3 reads CASSLPGLAGAYTDTQYF. The CDR3 DNA sequence: TGTGCCAGCAGCTTGCCGGGACTAGCGGGGGCTTACACAGATACGCAGTATTTT.

V is TRBV30 and J is TRBJ2-7; tentative D call: TRBD1 (6 bases). Trimming removed 4 bases at V and 2 bases at J, with 9 bases between. Per germline, CDR1 GTSNPN and CDR2 SVGIG (reference sequence). CDR3 length: 12 residues. The CDR3 DNA sequence: TGTGCCTGGATGGGGGCCCCCTACGAGCAGTACTTC. Translating it yields CAWMGAPYEQYF.

This chain links TRBV5-1 with TRBJ2-1, with D perhaps matching TRBD2 (7 bases). Trimming took off 4 bases at V and 9 bases at J, with 14 bases between the two ends. The germline V gene encodes CDR1 SGHRS and CDR2 YFSETQ. This CDR3 region has 13 residues. CDR3 protein: CASSPGGEGEQFF. In DNA form, the CDR3 reads TGCGCCAGCAGCCCGGGGGGCGAGGGTGAGCAGTTCTTC.

V usage is TRBV6-5 and J usage is TRBJ1-2, with TRBD1 identical over 9 bases. Germline loops: CDR1 MNHEY, CDR2 SVGAGI. J lost 8 bases, V lost 8 bases, and 6 bases had no gene match. The CDR3 has 12 residues. CDR3 DNA sequence: TGTGCCAGCTGGGGGACAGGGTACGGCTACACCTTC. It codes for CASWGTGYGYTF.

V is TRBV5-4 and J is TRBJ1-1; 7 bases agree with TRBD1. Germline loops: CDR1 SGHNT, CDR2 YYREEE (reference sequence). The trim removed 0 bases at V and 5 bases at J, leaving 7 bases unmatched. This CDR3 contains 15 residues. The CDR3, as DNA: TGTGCCAGCAGCTTGGCCGACAGGGTAAGAACTGAAGCTTTCTTT. Translated: CASSLADRVRTEAFF.

The chain carries TRBV5-1 and TRBJ2-7, with D perhaps matching TRBD2 (5 bases). Trimming took off 6 bases at V and 4 bases at J, with 14 bases between the two ends. The CDR3 totals 13 residues. CDR1 is SGHRS, CDR2 YFSETQ, per germline. This chain's CDR3 is CASKRESEYEQYF. The CDR3 bases are TGCGCCAGCAAAAGGGAGTCCGAATACGAGCAGTACTTC.

V and J are TRBV9 and TRBJ2-5; D is perhaps TRBD2 (6 bases). The germline CDR1 and CDR2 sequences are SGDLS and YYNGEE. The CDR3 has 15 residues. Trimming took off 0 bases at V and 5 bases at J, with 14 bases between the two ends. CDR3 bases: TGTGCCAGCAGCGTAGACGCGGGGACGTGGGAGACCCAGTACTTC. Its protein product is CASSVDAGTWETQYF.

The gene calls are TRBV14 and TRBJ1-4; D is undetermined. Germline CDR1 and CDR2: SGHDN and FVKESK. V was trimmed by 1 base and J by 7 bases, leaving 4 bases between them. This CDR3 comprises 12 residues. The CDR3 spells CASSQAGEKLFF. In DNA form, the CDR3 reads TGTGCCAGCAGCCAAGCGGGTGAAAAACTGTTTTTT.

The CDR3 here is CASSPSQGVTNTEAFF. As DNA, the CDR3 is TGTGCCAGCTCACCAAGTCAGGGGGTCACCAACACTGAAGCTTTCTTT. The chain uses TRBV18 and TRBJ1-1; 7 bases map to TRBD1. J lost 2 bases, V lost 2 bases, and 8 bases had no gene match. The germline V gene encodes CDR1 KGHSH and CDR2 LQKENI. The CDR3 sequence is 16 residues long.

The CDR3 spells CASSRTNYEQYF. The CDR3 nucleotides are TGTGCCAGCAGCCGGACAAATTACGAGCAGTACTTC. The chain couples TRBV7-9 to TRBJ2-7; the D gene is possibly TRBD1 (5 bases). V was clipped by 5 bases and J by 4 bases, with 9 bases between them. The germline gives CDR1 SEHNR, CDR2 FQNEAQ (reference sequence). The CDR3 spans 12 residues.

This chain joins TRBV7-8 and TRBJ2-7; possible D gene TRBD1, 6 bases. V was trimmed by 2 bases and J by 3 bases, leaving 11 bases between them. Germline V gene data show CDR1 as SGHVS and CDR2 as FQNEAQ. The CDR3 totals 14 residues. CDR3: CASSLKAGVYEQYF. Here the CDR3 DNA reads TGTGCCAGCAGCTTAAAGGCAGGGGTCTACGAGCAGTACTTC.

The CDR3 nucleotides are TGTGCCAGCAGCTTGGCCCAGGGGACCTACAATGAGCAGTTCTTC. It yields the protein CASSLAQGTYNEQFF. The V call is TRBV7-3, the J call TRBJ2-1, with a possible D match to TRBD1 (6 bases). CDR1 is SGHTA and CDR2 is FQGTGA in the germline V gene. V lost 3 bases and J lost 2, with 11 bases in between. This CDR3 has 15 residues.

This chain connects TRBV5-1 to TRBJ1-2; 7 nucleotides align to TRBD1. The CDR3 loop spans 13 amino acids. V lost 4 bases, J lost 3 bases, and 3 bases stayed unmatched. The germline V gene has CDR1 SGHRS and CDR2 YFSETQ. CDR3 region: CASSGQDDYGYTF. DNA of the CDR3: TGCGCCAGCAGCGGACAGGACGACTATGGCTACACCTTC.

The CDR3 sequence: CASSPQGALYNSPLHF. CDR3 nucleotides: TGTGCCAGCAGCCCACAGGGGGCACTCTATAATTCACCCCTCCACTTT. The chain uses TRBV9 and TRBJ1-6, with TRBD1 matching over 9 bases. CDR1 SGDLS and CDR2 YYNGEE come from the germline V gene. The CDR3 has 16 residues. The trim removed 4 bases at V and 3 bases at J, leaving 5 bases unmatched.

The sample holds one count of this clone. The J gene is TRBJ2-3, the V gene TRBV19; 8 bases are shared with TRBD2. Germline trimming cut 6 bases from V and 1 base from J; bases unmatched to any gene: 6. Germline CDR1 reads LNHDA; CDR2 reads SQIVND (reference sequence). The length of the CDR3 is 15 residues. The CDR3 DNA is TGTGCCAGTAGCCCCCCGGGAGGGGGCACAGATACGCAGTATTTT. As protein: CASSPPGGGTDTQYF.

The chain combines TRBV7-9 with TRBJ2-2; TRBD2 matches 15 bases. Germline CDR1 reads SEHNR; CDR2 reads FQNEAQ (reference sequence). The CDR3 spans 18 residues. V lost 5 bases, J lost 4 bases, and 8 bases stayed unmatched. The CDR3 DNA is TGTGCCAGCAGCCCAGGACTAGCGGGGGGGCCGGTCACCGGGGAGCTGTTTTTT. Translating it yields CASSPGLAGGPVTGELFF. The variable domain in full, completed from reference TRBV7-9 and TRBJ2-2, reads DTGVSQNPRHKITKRGQNVTFRCDPISEHNRLYWYRQTLGQGPEFLTYFQNEAQLEKSRLLSDRFSAERPKGSFSTLEIQRTEQGDSAMYLCASSPGLAGGPVTGELFFGEGSRLTVL.

This chain joins TRBV20-1 and TRBJ2-5; D remains unclear. Germline CDR1 is DFQATT and CDR2 is SNEGSKA (reference sequence). Trimming removed 1 base from V and 5 bases from J, with 5 bases in between. The CDR3 has 11 amino acids. The CDR3: CSARGGETQYF. The CDR3 bases are TGCAGTGCTAGAGGAGGCGAGACCCAGTACTTC.

The chain couples TRBV15 to TRBJ2-5, with 10 bases that match TRBD2. The length of the CDR3 is 17 residues. With V trimmed by 1 base and J by 3 bases, 8 bases remained unmatched. CDR1 and CDR2 from the germline V gene are LNHNV and YYDKDF (reference sequence). CDR3 bases: TGTGCCACCAGCAGAGTCGGACTAGCGGAGGCTAAAGAGACCCAGTACTTC. Residues: CATSRVGLAEAKETQYF.